A selection of T cell receptor beta chains follows, all from one sample in a study of Graves' ophthalmopathy and Graves' hyperthyroidism. MiXCR was run by TCRdb on the multiplex PCR reads, yielding one entry per CDR3 protein. The repertoire holds 200,000 to 250,000 distinct CDR3 sequences, with around 50% as singletons. Sequenced input: peripheral blood. These receptors were obtained from an adult man with Graves' ophthalmopathy. Both conserved end residues are part of each CDR3. Each record gives: D gene, V gene, clone size, J gene, CDR3 DNA, CDR3 protein. The D gene is left open where the match is weak. Only some rows state a clone size, as once, few, many or a class for expanded clones.

d_gene: TRBD1; v_gene: TRBV7-9; abundance: .; j_gene: TRBJ2-7; CDR3nt: TGTGCCAGCAGCCCGGACAGGGGGATTGGCGAGCAGTACTTC; CDR3aa: CASSPDRGIGEQYF
d_gene: .; v_gene: TRBV4-1; abundance: .; j_gene: TRBJ2-7; CDR3nt: TGCGCCAGCAGCCAACCGGACAGAGGTTACGAGCAGTGCTTC; CDR3aa: CASSQPDRGYEQCF
d_gene: TRBD2; v_gene: TRBV9; abundance: few; j_gene: TRBJ2-2; CDR3nt: TGTGCCAGCAGCGGTACTAGCGAAGGCGGGGAGCTGTTTTTT; CDR3aa: CASSGTSEGGELFF
d_gene: TRBD1; v_gene: TRBV10-3; abundance: .; j_gene: TRBJ1-1; CDR3nt: TGTGCCATCAGTGGACCGGACAGGAACTCTGAAGCTTTCTTT; CDR3aa: CAISGPDRNSEAFF
d_gene: .; v_gene: TRBV15; abundance: many; j_gene: TRBJ1-5; CDR3nt: TGTGCCACCAGCCCCATGGCAGAATATAGCAATCAGCCCCAGCATTTT; CDR3aa: CATSPMAEYSNQPQHF
d_gene: TRBD1; v_gene: TRBV2; abundance: few; j_gene: TRBJ1-4; CDR3nt: TGTGCCAGCAGGGACAGGGCGACTAATGAAAAACTGTTTTTT; CDR3aa: CASRDRATNEKLFF
d_gene: .; v_gene: TRBV19; abundance: .; j_gene: TRBJ1-6; CDR3nt: TGTGCCAGTATTCCGGGGCAAGCGGATTCACCCCTCCACTTT; CDR3aa: CASIPGQADSPLHF
d_gene: .; v_gene: TRBV7-2; abundance: .; j_gene: TRBJ1-1; CDR3nt: TGTGCCAGCAGCCCGCGGTATCAGGACACTGAAGCTTTCTTT; CDR3aa: CASSPRYQDTEAFF
d_gene: .; v_gene: TRBV9; abundance: .; j_gene: TRBJ1-2; CDR3nt: TGTGCCAGCAGCGTAACCCTTTGGGATGGCTACACCTTC; CDR3aa: CASSVTLWDGYTF
d_gene: TRBD1; v_gene: TRBV7-9; abundance: .; j_gene: TRBJ1-6; CDR3nt: TGTGCCAGCAGCTTCCGGGGGCAGGGGGATGGGCTTAATAATTCACCCCTCCACTTT; CDR3aa: CASSFRGQGDGLNNSPLHF
d_gene: TRBD2; v_gene: TRBV29-1; abundance: .; j_gene: TRBJ2-7; CDR3nt: TGCAGCGTTGAAGCTCGGGGGGATGAGCAGTACTTC; CDR3aa: CSVEARGDEQYF
d_gene: .; v_gene: TRBV12-3/TRBV12-4; abundance: .; j_gene: TRBJ2-7; CDR3nt: TGTGCCAGCAGTTTTCAGGACAGCTCCTACGAGCAGTACTTC; CDR3aa: CASSFQDSSYEQYF
d_gene: .; v_gene: TRBV15; abundance: many; j_gene: TRBJ2-5; CDR3nt: TGTGCCACCAGCCTAGGGTCGGCAGAGACCCAGTACTTC; CDR3aa: CATSLGSAETQYF
d_gene: TRBD2; v_gene: TRBV10-3; abundance: many; j_gene: TRBJ2-5; CDR3nt: TGTGCCATCAGTGAGCCTGGGACTAGCGGGCCCCAAGAGACCCAGTACTTC; CDR3aa: CAISEPGTSGPQETQYF
d_gene: TRBD1; v_gene: TRBV5-1; abundance: .; j_gene: TRBJ2-2; CDR3nt: TGCGCCAGCAGTTCCGACAGGGGCATACCCGGGGAGCTGTTTTTT; CDR3aa: CASSSDRGIPGELFF
d_gene: .; v_gene: TRBV15; abundance: .; j_gene: TRBJ2-4; CDR3nt: TGTGCCACCAGCCGGTTCAGGGATAGAAACATTCAGTACTTC; CDR3aa: CATSRFRDRNIQYF
d_gene: TRBD2; v_gene: TRBV20-1; abundance: few; j_gene: TRBJ2-2; CDR3nt: TGCAGTACAACTAGCGGGGGGGCAGACACCGGGGAGCTGTTTTTT; CDR3aa: CSTTSGGADTGELFF
d_gene: TRBD1; v_gene: TRBV5-1; abundance: many; j_gene: TRBJ1-2; CDR3nt: TGCGCCAGCAGACCGGGACAGGGGGAAGGCTACACCTTC; CDR3aa: CASRPGQGEGYTF
d_gene: .; v_gene: TRBV7-2; abundance: .; j_gene: TRBJ2-1; CDR3nt: TGTGCCAGCAGTCTCGCCCCCGTCTCTGAGCAGTTCTTC; CDR3aa: CASSLAPVSEQFF
d_gene: TRBD2; v_gene: TRBV19; abundance: .; j_gene: TRBJ2-7; CDR3nt: TGTGCCAGTAGTATGGGACTAGGGGACTACGAGCAGTACTTC; CDR3aa: CASSMGLGDYEQYF
d_gene: .; v_gene: TRBV7-8; abundance: .; j_gene: TRBJ2-5; CDR3nt: TGTGCCAGCAGCCGCACCCCAGGGTACCAAGAGACCCAGTACTTC; CDR3aa: CASSRTPGYQETQYF
d_gene: TRBD1; v_gene: TRBV7-9; abundance: .; j_gene: TRBJ2-5; CDR3nt: TGTGCCAGCAGCTTAGGACAGGGCTGGGTCCAAGAGACCCAGTACTTC; CDR3aa: CASSLGQGWVQETQYF
d_gene: .; v_gene: TRBV19; abundance: .; j_gene: TRBJ1-1; CDR3nt: TGTGCCGGTAGATTAGGACAAACGAACACTGAAGCTTTCTTT; CDR3aa: CAGRLGQTNTEAFF
d_gene: TRBD1; v_gene: TRBV29-1; abundance: many; j_gene: TRBJ1-4; CDR3nt: TGCAGCGCTCGACAGGGGCCCGGAGAAAAACTGTTTTTT; CDR3aa: CSARQGPGEKLFF
d_gene: .; v_gene: TRBV7-2; abundance: few; j_gene: TRBJ1-6; CDR3nt: TGTGCCAGCAGCTCAAATGGGGTTGGTTCACCCCTCCACTTT; CDR3aa: CASSSNGVGSPLHF
d_gene: .; v_gene: TRBV20-1; abundance: few; j_gene: TRBJ2-7; CDR3nt: TGCAGTGCGAACTCTGCCTACGAGCAGTACTTC; CDR3aa: CSANSAYEQYF
d_gene: .; v_gene: TRBV2; abundance: .; j_gene: TRBJ1-5; CDR3nt: TGTGCCAGCAAGACCGGGACAACTCTTAGCAATCAGCCCCAGCATTTT; CDR3aa: CASKTGTTLSNQPQHF
d_gene: TRBD2; v_gene: TRBV13; abundance: few; j_gene: TRBJ2-7; CDR3nt: TGTGCCAGCAGCCGCCTTCGAGCGGGAGTCGAGGAGCAGTACTTC; CDR3aa: CASSRLRAGVEEQYF
d_gene: TRBD1; v_gene: TRBV15; abundance: few; j_gene: TRBJ2-7; CDR3nt: TGTGCCACCAGCAGAGAAAAGACAGGGAACTACGAGCAGTACTTC; CDR3aa: CATSREKTGNYEQYF
d_gene: TRBD2; v_gene: TRBV24-1; abundance: .; j_gene: TRBJ2-7; CDR3nt: TGTGCCACCAGTCCGACGACTAGCGGGAGAGCGTACGAGCAGTACTTC; CDR3aa: CATSPTTSGRAYEQYF
d_gene: .; v_gene: TRBV7-2; abundance: .; j_gene: TRBJ2-7; CDR3nt: TGTGCCAGCAGCCCCCCTCGCGCATACGAGCAGTACTTC; CDR3aa: CASSPPRAYEQYF
d_gene: TRBD2; v_gene: TRBV19; abundance: .; j_gene: TRBJ2-3; CDR3nt: TGTGCCAGTAGCTCACTAGCGGGAGGCGCAGATACGCAGTATTTT; CDR3aa: CASSSLAGGADTQYF